Included here is one T cell receptor beta chain sequence, with context. This clonotype is a singleton in its sample. Its antigen is still unknown. A read error is likely, as this CDR3 ends without the conserved phenylalanine or tryptophan. Graves' hyperthyroidism was defined as stable when no progression to ophthalmopathy occurred over 18 months of follow-up. Hyperthyroidism patients were newly diagnosed, had a disease duration of under 2 months, and were aged 18 to 65 years. The study excluded patients with uncontrolled infections, other autoimmune diseases, pregnancy or lactation. Diagnoses were based on clinical symptoms, serum thyroxine and TRAb, thyroid ultrasound and orbital computed tomography. PBMCs were isolated from around 10 ml of fresh peripheral blood by Ficoll-Paque density gradient centrifugation. Trizol reagent was used to extract total RNA, and RNA quality was then checked on an Agilent 2100 Bioanalyzer.

The TCR beta CDR3 regions were amplified from the RNA transcripts. For the first round of RT-PCR on the TCR CDR3, the HTBI primer set was used together with the Qiagen OneStep RT-PCR kit. A second multiplex PCR round built the libraries, followed by size selection and purification. The libraries were sequenced on an Illumina HiSeq2000 using paired-end 100 bp reads. As for the authors' bioinformatics: SOAPnuke was used to process the raw data, with reads discarded if the reads contained adapters or uncalled bases, had a mean Phred below 15, or lacked an exact constant-primer or identifier match. High-quality paired reads were merged with COPE v1.2.5, and unique nucleotide sequences were defined as clonotypes. MiTCR v1.1 was used to align clonotypes to the IMGT TRBV, TRBD and TRBJ reference segments. The analysis was restricted to V-J combinations with a frequency above 0.0001, which together covered 99.2% of the repertoires. A TCS score was defined as the ratio of F50 (clonal expansion) to E x V (chaos), with BLOSUM62-based TCRdist applied between CDR3 peptides within each V-J. Welch's t-statistics and random forest reduced 514 V-J features to roughly 13, which were used in a naive Bayes classifier (R e1071). Through fastp at Q25 and MiXCR, TCRdb rebuilt clones from the public reads, retaining in-frame beta chains. One record per CDR3 amino acid sequence lists the most common genes and DNA. TCRdb, not the authors, supplied the V and J calls. The sample table lists about 350,000 distinct CDR3 sequences, approximately 15% of them with a count of one. Around 23% of the sample is in the top ten clones.

The data are from a study of T cells in Graves' hyperthyroidism and ophthalmopathy (dated by TCRdb to the late 2010s). Describing the broader study: Peripheral blood was sampled at the time of initial diagnosis, prior to any treatment. TCR V-J signatures able to tell the groups apart were searched for in a discovery cohort of 95 or so patients, of whom fewer than 45 had Graves' ophthalmopathy and 57 had stable Graves' hyperthyroidism. Prospective prediction of ophthalmopathy was tested in an independent validation cohort consisting of about 19 hyperthyroidism patients and some 17 patients who later progressed to ophthalmopathy. The approximately 90 discovery patients were divided at random into training and test sets in a 7:3 ratio. The study also compared thyroid tissue and blood T-cell repertoires from more than 5 Graves' hyperthyroidism patients. After blood sampling, hyperthyroidism patients were treated with methimazole at a starting dose of 30 mg daily, and ophthalmopathy patients were treated with high-dose intravenous methylprednisolone. TCR Vbeta CDR3 sequencing of 135 peripheral blood samples (fewer than 45 ophthalmopathy, roughly 72 hyperthyroidism and roughly 17 progressor patients) is reported in the paper.

Broader findings and caveats from the paper: In validation, the model predicted progression to ophthalmopathy with over 65% sensitivity and roughly 72% specificity, a median of 6.5 months before onset. Sample size was not statistically predetermined, and investigators were not blinded to group allocation. Most expanded thyroid clonotypes (frequency above 0.001) were also detected in blood, suggesting blood repertoires may reflect thyroid immune responses. In cross-validation, a model built on a 13 V-J signature told ophthalmopathy apart from stable hyperthyroidism with under 90% sensitivity and approximately 81% specificity, and in testing the same model reached 80%/75%.

CDR1 and CDR2, looked up from the germline V gene (reference sequence), are MNHEY and SMNVEV. The CDR3 has 16 amino acids, counting both end residues. The DNA shown is the 48-base CDR3, in frame from base 1. The germline V end is reduced by 8 bases and the J end by 4 bases; junction bases left unmatched: 14. Sequencing was performed on blood. This receptor was taken from a woman younger than 45 with Graves' hyperthyroidism. Here the chain combines TRBV27 and TRBJ2-1, with 7 central nucleotides matching TRBD2. The bases read TGTGCCAGCGGATTGGGACTAAGCGGGACTTACAATGAGCAGTTCCTC. Its translation is CASGLGLSGTYNEQFL.